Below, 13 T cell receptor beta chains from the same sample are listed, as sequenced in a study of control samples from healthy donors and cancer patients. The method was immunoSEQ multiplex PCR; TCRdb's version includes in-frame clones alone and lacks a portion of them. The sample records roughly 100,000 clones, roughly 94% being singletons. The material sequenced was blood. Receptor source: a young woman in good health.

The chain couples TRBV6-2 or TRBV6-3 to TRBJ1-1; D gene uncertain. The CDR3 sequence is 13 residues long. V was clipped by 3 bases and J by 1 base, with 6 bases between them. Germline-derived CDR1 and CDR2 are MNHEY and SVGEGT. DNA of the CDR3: TGTGCCAGCAGTTATAAGAGGAACACTGAAGCTTTCTTT. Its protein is CASSYKRNTEAFF.

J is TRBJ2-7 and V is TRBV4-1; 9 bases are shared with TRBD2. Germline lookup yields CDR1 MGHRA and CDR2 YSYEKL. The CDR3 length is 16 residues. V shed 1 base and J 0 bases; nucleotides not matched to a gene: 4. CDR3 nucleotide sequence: TGCGCCAGCAGCCAAGTTCCTAGCGGGGCCTCCTACGAGCAGTACTTC. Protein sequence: CASSQVPSGASYEQYF.

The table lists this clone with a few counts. The CDR3 sequence is CASSYGTTTDTQYF. The CDR3 DNA reads as TGTGCCAGCAGTTACGGGACTACCACAGATACGCAGTATTTT. The V and J genes are TRBV6-2 or TRBV6-3 and TRBJ2-3, with 7 bases identical to TRBD2. CDR3 length equals 14 residues. CDR1 is MNHEY and CDR2 is SVGEGT in the germline V gene. V gave up 2 bases and J gave up 2 bases; unmatched junction bases: 1.

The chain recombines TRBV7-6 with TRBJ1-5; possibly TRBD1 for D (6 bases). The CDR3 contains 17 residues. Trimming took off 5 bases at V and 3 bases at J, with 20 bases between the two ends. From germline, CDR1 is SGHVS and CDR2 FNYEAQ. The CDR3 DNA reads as TGTGCCAGCAGCCATGGTATGTTGGGGGCGACCAATCAGCCCCAGCATTTT. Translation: CASSHGMLGATNQPQHF. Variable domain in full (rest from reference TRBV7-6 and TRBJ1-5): GAGVSQSPRYKVTKRGQDVALRCDPISGHVSLYWYRQALGQGPEFLTYFNYEAQQDKSGLPNDRFSAERPEGSISTLTIQRTEQRDSAMYRCASSHGMLGATNQPQHFGDGTRLSIL.

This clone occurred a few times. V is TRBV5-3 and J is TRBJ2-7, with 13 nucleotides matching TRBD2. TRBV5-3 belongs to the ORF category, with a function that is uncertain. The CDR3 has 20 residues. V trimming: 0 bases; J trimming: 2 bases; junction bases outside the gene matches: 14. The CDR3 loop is CARSLAPGLAGRGGPYEQYF. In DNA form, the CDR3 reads TGTGCCAGAAGCTTGGCTCCGGGACTAGCGGGGAGGGGAGGACCCTACGAGCAGTACTTC.

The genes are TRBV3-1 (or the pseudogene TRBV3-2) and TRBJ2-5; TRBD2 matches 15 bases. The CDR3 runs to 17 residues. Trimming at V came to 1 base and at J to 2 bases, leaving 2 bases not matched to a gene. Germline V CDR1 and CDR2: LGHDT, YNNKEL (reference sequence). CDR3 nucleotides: TGTGCCAGCAGCCAAGCAGGACTAGCGGGGGGGCAAGAGACCCAGTACTTC. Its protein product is CASSQAGLAGGQETQYF.

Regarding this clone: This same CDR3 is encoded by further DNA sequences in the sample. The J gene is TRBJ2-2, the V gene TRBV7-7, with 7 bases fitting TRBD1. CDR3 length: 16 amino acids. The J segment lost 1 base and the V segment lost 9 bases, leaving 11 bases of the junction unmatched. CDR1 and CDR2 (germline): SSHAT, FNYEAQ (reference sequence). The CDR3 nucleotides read TGTGCCAGTAGCCGAATAGGACAGGTGAACACCGGGGAGCTGTTTTTT. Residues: CASSRIGQVNTGELFF.

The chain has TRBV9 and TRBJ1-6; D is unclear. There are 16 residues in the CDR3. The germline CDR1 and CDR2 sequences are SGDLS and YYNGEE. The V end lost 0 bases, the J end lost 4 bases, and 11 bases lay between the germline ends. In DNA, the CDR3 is TGTGCCAGCAGCGTAGTACCCGTGGGGTATAATTCACCCCTCCACTTT. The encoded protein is CASSVVPVGYNSPLHF.

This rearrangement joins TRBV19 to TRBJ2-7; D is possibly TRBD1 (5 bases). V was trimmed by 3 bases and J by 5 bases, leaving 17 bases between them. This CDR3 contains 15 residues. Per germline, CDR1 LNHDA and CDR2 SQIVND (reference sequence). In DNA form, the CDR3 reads TGTGCCAGTAGTATCGGCAGGGTCGACCGGAACGAGCAGTACTTC. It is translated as CASSIGRVDRNEQYF.

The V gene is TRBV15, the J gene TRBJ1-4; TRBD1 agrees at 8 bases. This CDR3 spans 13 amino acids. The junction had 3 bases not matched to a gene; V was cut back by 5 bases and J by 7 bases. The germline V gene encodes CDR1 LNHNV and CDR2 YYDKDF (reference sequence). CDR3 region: CATSDRGIEKLFF. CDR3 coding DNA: TGTGCCACCAGCGACAGGGGAATTGAAAAACTGTTTTTT.

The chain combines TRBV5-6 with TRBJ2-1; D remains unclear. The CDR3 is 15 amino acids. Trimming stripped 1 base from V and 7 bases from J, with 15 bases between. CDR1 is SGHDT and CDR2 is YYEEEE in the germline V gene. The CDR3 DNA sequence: TGTGCCAGCAGCTTGACCTTAGCCCCCCCTAATGAGCAGTTCTTC. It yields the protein CASSLTLAPPNEQFF.

The CDR3 DNA sequence: TGTGCCAGCAGCACAGGGACAGCGCAAGAGACCCAGTACTTC. Encoded protein: CASSTGTAQETQYF. The chain combines TRBV5-6 with TRBJ2-5; 7 bases are a match to TRBD1. The germline V gene has CDR1 SGHDT and CDR2 YYEEEE. The V segment lost 4 bases and the J segment 2 bases; nucleotides outside the gene matches: 5. This CDR3 region has 14 residues.

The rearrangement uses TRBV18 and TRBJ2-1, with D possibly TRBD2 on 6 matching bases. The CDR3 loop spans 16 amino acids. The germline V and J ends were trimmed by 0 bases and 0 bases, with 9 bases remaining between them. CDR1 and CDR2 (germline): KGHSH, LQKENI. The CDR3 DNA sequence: TGTGCCAGCTCACCACCGGACGGGAGCTCCTACAATGAGCAGTTCTTC. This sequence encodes CASSPPDGSSYNEQFF.